A selection of T cell receptor beta chains follows, all from one sample in a study of CD8 T cells in ankylosing spondylitis. TCRdb itself ran the 5' RACE reads through MiXCR, one entry per CDR3 protein. Among 670,000 or so distinct CDR3 sequences listed, 15% to 20% were seen once. The sample taken for sequencing was blood, either unsorted or a sorted T cell fraction (not recorded which). The receptors originated from a male donor with ankylosing spondylitis. Each CDR3 is given with its conserved first and last residue. The order of the fields is V gene, D gene, clone size, J gene, CDR3 DNA, CDR3 protein. The D gene is left open where the match is weak. Only part of the rows carry a size: once, few, many, or a class if the clone is expanded.

TRBV12-3/TRBV12-4,.,.,TRBJ1-3,TGTGCCAGCAGTTTACAGGCTGTGCTCTCTGGAAACACCATATATTTT,CASSLQAVLSGNTIYF
TRBV6-2/TRBV6-3,TRBD1,few,TRBJ2-1,TGTGCCAGCAGTTACTCGAAGGACAGGGGGAATGAGCAGTTCTTC,CASSYSKDRGNEQFF
TRBV12-3/TRBV12-4,.,many,TRBJ2-5,TGTGCCAGCAGTCGAAAGGGAGAGACCCAGTACTTC,CASSRKGETQYF
TRBV5-5,.,few,TRBJ1-2,TGTGCCAGCAGCTTGTTGTTCGGGCAGACGTATGGCTACACCTTC,CASSLLFGQTYGYTF
TRBV28,TRBD1,.,TRBJ1-2,TGTGCCAGCAGTTTAGTGGTTCAGGGGGCTAATGGCTACACCTTC,CASSLVVQGANGYTF
TRBV30,.,.,TRBJ2-2,TGTGCCTGGAGCCAGGGGGGGTCGAACACCGGGGAGCTGTTTTTT,CAWSQGGSNTGELFF
TRBV5-1,.,few,TRBJ2-3,TGCGCCAGCAGCTTGGAGGGGGGGAATAGGATCACAGATACGCAGTATTTT,CASSLEGGNRITDTQYF
TRBV7-9,.,many,TRBJ2-7,TGTGCCAGCAGCTTAGAGGTTGGCTACGAGCAGTACTTC,CASSLEVGYEQYF
TRBV21-1,.,.,TRBJ2-7,TGTGCCAGCAGCCGCCTCCGGGAGCGAGGCTCCTACGAGCAGTACTTC,CASSRLRERGSYEQYF
TRBV28,TRBD2,.,TRBJ2-1,TGTGCCAGCAGTTTTGCAGCGGGAGGGGAGCAGTTCTTC,CASSFAAGGEQFF
TRBV15,.,few,TRBJ1-5,TGTGCCACCAGCAGAGATCGCCCAGATCAGCCCCAGCATTTT,CATSRDRPDQPQHF
TRBV20-1,.,many,TRBJ2-6,TGCAGTGCTAGTCTTGCTGCGGCTGGGGCCAACGTCCTGACTTTC,CSASLAAAGANVLTF
TRBV3-1,TRBD1,.,TRBJ1-1,TGTGCCAGCAGCCAAGCAGGACAGGGGGCTGAAGCTTTCTTT,CASSQAGQGAEAFF
TRBV5-1,.,few,TRBJ2-7,TGCGCCAGCAGCTTGGGGGCAGGGGGGAACGAGCAGTACTTC,CASSLGAGGNEQYF
TRBV7-9,TRBD2,.,TRBJ2-4,TGTGCCAGCAGCTTAGAACCGGGACTAGAAAACATTCAGTACTTC,CASSLEPGLENIQYF
TRBV20-1,.,many,TRBJ1-1,TGCAGTGCTAGAGACGGAATGAACACTGAAGCTTTCTTT,CSARDGMNTEAFF
TRBV9,.,few,TRBJ2-3,TGTGCCAGCAGCGTAGAAGGCAGCGTAGACACGCAGTATTTT,CASSVEGSVDTQYF
TRBV27,.,few,TRBJ1-6,TGTGCCAGCAGTCCTGAACAGCCCTTTTCCTATAATTCACCCCTCCACTTT,CASSPEQPFSYNSPLHF
TRBV9,TRBD1,.,TRBJ2-7,TGTGCCAGCAGCAACCCGACAGGGGGCAGACCCTACGAGCAGTACTTC,CASSNPTGGRPYEQYF
TRBV5-1,.,.,TRBJ2-6,TGCGCCAGCAGAGACTTTACCTCTGGGGCCAACGTCCTGACTTTC,CASRDFTSGANVLTF
TRBV4-2,.,few,TRBJ1-2,TGTGCCAGCAGCCAAGATGTAGGGGAAGGCTACACCTTC,CASSQDVGEGYTF
TRBV7-2,TRBD1,.,TRBJ1-5,TGTGCCAGCAGACAGACACAGGGGAGCAATCAGCCCCAGCATTTT,CASRQTQGSNQPQHF
TRBV20-1,TRBD1,.,TRBJ1-1,TGCAGTGCTCGGCAGGGGGTTAGCCCTGAAGCTTTCTTT,CSARQGVSPEAFF
TRBV11-2,TRBD1,once,TRBJ2-3,TGTGCCAGCAGCCCAACTAGGACAGGGGGCATAGATACGCAGTATTTT,CASSPTRTGGIDTQYF